This T cell receptor (beta chain) was found in a study of regulatory T cells in long-lasting Graves disease. On the study more broadly: Patients with new Graves' disease had used antithyroid drugs below 3 months.

CDR3 size: 14 residues. V was clipped by 5 bases and J by 0 bases, with 11 bases between them. This clonotype was seen at least ten times. Documented time point: newly diagnosed GD, antithyroid drugs for less than 3 months. Scientists built the TCR library using RNA that was extracted from PBMCs. An endocrinology unit in Xi'an, China, supplied the patients. The TCR beta library used iRepertoire HTBI primers with Arm-PCR amplification of CDR3. TCRdb called the multiplex PCR reads again in MiXCR, with one record for every CDR3 protein. The sample lists about 560,000 distinct CDR3 sequences; 15% to 20% were seen once. Another study also made use of these data, one on T cells in Graves' hyperthyroidism and ophthalmopathy.

Source: peripheral blood mononuclear cells (PBMCs), taken at new diagnosis, from a patient treated with antithyroid drugs. This clonotype originated in a man aged 18 to 30 with Graves disease. The chain recombines TRBV12-3 or TRBV12-4 with TRBJ2-7; D uncertain. The CDR3 sequence is CASSPRIASYEQYF. The CDR3 DNA is TGTGCCAGCAGTCCCCGAATAGCCTCCTACGAGCAGTACTTC.